This TCR beta chain was profiled in a study of cytomegalovirus exposure and HLA in healthy donors. Whole-study findings and limits: Both high specificity and high sensitivity reportedly marked the classifier's diagnosis of cytomegalovirus status. A few CMV-associated chains were confirmed in vitro to be specific for CMV antigens.

As to this clone: The target antigen is unknown.

The donors were part of the validation cohort of over a hundred subjects. That cohort was separate from the first cohort, which comprised 500 to 850 subjects. The protocol was immunoSEQ multiplex PCR, while the TCRdb copy is restricted to in-frame clones and leaves out a portion. The sample shows about 220,000 clones, around 88% of them seen only once. The CDR3 contains 16 residues. In germline, CDR1 is MGHRA, CDR2 YSYEKL. J gave up 4 bases and V 0 bases, and 9 bases lay outside the gene matches. Sequencing used PBMCs. The chain joins TRBV4-1 to TRBJ2-7; 7 bases are shared with TRBD2. This clonotype originated in a woman aged 18-29 years in good health and CMV-seronegative. CDR3: CASSQDRGDGRYEQYF. CDR3 bases: TGCGCCAGCAGCCAAGATCGGGGGGACGGAAGGTACGAGCAGTACTTC.